What follows are 28 T cell receptor beta chains derived from one specimen sequenced in a study of cytomegalovirus exposure and HLA in healthy donors. Primers included in the PCR were 60 Vbeta and 13 Jbeta primers. Data came from immunoSEQ multiplex PCR; TCRdb stores just in-frame clones and leaves some out. Of 150,000 to 200,000 clones detected, around 85% appear once; the ten largest clones hold around 2%. The sequencing input was PBMCs. The source of these receptors is a human donor in good health.

This chain joins TRBV2 and TRBJ1-3; TRBD1 aligns across 9 bases. The CDR3 is 19 amino acids. The germline CDR1 and CDR2 sequences are SNHLY and FYNNEI. J was trimmed by 4 bases and V by 6 bases; bases with no gene match: 19. DNA of the CDR3: TGTGCCAGCAGCGCTCCTTCCCGGACAGGGGACGTTTCAGGAAACACCATATATTTT. This encodes CASSAPSRTGDVSGNTIYF.

This clone was seen a few times. This rearrangement joins TRBV7-6 to TRBJ2-3, with TRBD2 matching over 16 bases. CDR1 and CDR2 from the germline V gene are SGHVS and FNYEAQ. The CDR3 has 15 residues. With V trimmed by 5 bases and J by 6 bases, 2 bases remained unmatched. The CDR3 nucleotides are TGTGCCAGCAGCGGGACTAGCGGGGGGGCGGATACGCAGTATTTT. This sequence encodes CASSGTSGGADTQYF.

V usage is TRBV15 and J usage is TRBJ1-5; 7 bases are shared with TRBD1. The ends lost 2 bases at V and 3 bases at J; junction bases unmatched: 4. The CDR3 is 15 amino acids. CDR1 and CDR2 from the germline V gene are LNHNV and YYDKDF (reference sequence). Here the CDR3 reads CATSRIDRDNQPQHF. CDR3 coding DNA: TGTGCCACCAGCAGAATTGACAGGGACAATCAGCCCCAGCATTTT.

A word on this clone: Additional DNA sequences in this sample encode the identical CDR3. The chain uses TRBV2 and TRBJ1-6; 7 bases match TRBD1. Trimming cost V 6 bases and J 7 bases; bases outside gene matches: 6. The CDR3 loop spans 14 amino acids. Germline V gene sequence: CDR1 SNHLY, CDR2 FYNNEI. The CDR3 DNA sequence: TGTGCCAGCAGAGCCGGGACAGTAAATTCACCCCTCCACTTT. It specifies CASRAGTVNSPLHF.

The sample holds one count of this clone. The chain recombines TRBV27 with TRBJ1-2; 8 bases align to TRBD1. The CDR3 runs to 13 residues. V shed 4 bases and J 4 bases; nucleotides not matched to a gene: 2. Looked up from germline, CDR1 is MNHEY and CDR2 is SMNVEV (reference sequence). DNA for the CDR3: TGTGCCAGCAGTTACGGGACAGGCTATGGCTACACCTTC. It encodes CASSYGTGYGYTF.

This chain uses TRBV5-1 with TRBJ1-5; TRBD1 might be the D (5 bases). Germline V gene sequence: CDR1 SGHRS, CDR2 YFSETQ. Trimming took 0 bases from V and 0 from J, leaving 13 bases between them. This CDR3 is built from 17 residues. In nucleotides, the CDR3 is TGCGCCAGCAGCTTGGACTCCCCAGGGAATAGCAATCAGCCCCAGCATTTT. Translation: CASSLDSPGNSNQPQHF.

The V and J genes are TRBV18 and TRBJ2-1; 8 bases map to TRBD2. V was clipped by 3 bases and J by 2 bases; unmatched bases: 3. Germline CDR1 is KGHSH and CDR2 is LQKENI. This CDR3 has 15 amino acids. DNA of the CDR3: TGTGCCAGCTCACCGGAAGCGGGGGCCTACAATGAGCAGTTCTTC. This sequence encodes CASSPEAGAYNEQFF.

V is TRBV10-1 and J is TRBJ1-6; D perhaps matches TRBD1 (6 bases). The CDR3 sequence is 13 residues long. V was trimmed by 6 bases and J by 3 bases, leaving 6 bases between them. Germline CDR1 reads WNHNN; CDR2 reads SYGVQD (reference sequence). CDR3 nucleotides: TGCGCCAGCAGGGACAGCTATAATTCACCCCTCCACTTT. As protein: CASRDSYNSPLHF.

This clone was seen more than once but under ten times. Here the CDR3 DNA reads TGTGCCAGCAGTGCGCGGACAGGGTTCTACGAGCAGTACTTC. Its translation is CASSARTGFYEQYF. V is TRBV2 and J is TRBJ2-7; 8 bases align to TRBD1. Germline V lookup: CDR1 SNHLY, CDR2 FYNNEI. The junction had 5 bases not matched to a gene; V was cut back by 4 bases and J by 3 bases. CDR3 length: 14 amino acids.

CDR3: CASSEQGVSYEQYF. CDR3 DNA sequence: TGTGCCAGCAGTGAGCAGGGTGTTTCCTACGAGCAGTACTTC. The rearrangement uses TRBV25-1 and TRBJ2-7; tentative D call: TRBD1 (5 bases). The germline gives CDR1 MGHDK, CDR2 SYGVNS. Trimming removed 3 bases at V and 1 base at J, with 10 bases between. CDR3 size: 14 residues.

This clone occurred once. The chain links TRBV9 to TRBJ1-2, with 9 bases matching TRBD1. This CDR3 has 14 amino acids. Trimming at V came to 5 bases and at J to 5 bases, leaving 7 bases not matched to a gene. Germline V gene sequence: CDR1 SGDLS, CDR2 YYNGEE. The CDR3 DNA is TGTGCCAGCAGAGGTACAGGGGGCTGGTATGGCTACACCTTC. Translated, it gives CASRGTGGWYGYTF.

V is TRBV19 and J is TRBJ1-2; 11 nucleotides line up with TRBD1. The CDR3 covers 19 residues. Germline values: CDR1 LNHDA, CDR2 SQIVND (reference sequence). With 4 bases clipped from V and 3 bases from J, the junction kept 16 bases outside the gene matches. The CDR3 bases are TGTGCCAGTAGTAGAGGACCGGTGGACAGGGGGCCTGAAGACTATGGCTACACCTTC. Translating gives CASSRGPVDRGPEDYGYTF.

The V and J genes are TRBV4-2 and TRBJ2-7; 12 nucleotides agree with TRBD2. This CDR3 comprises 15 residues. V shed 2 bases and J 2 bases; nucleotides not matched to a gene: 1. Germline V gives CDR1 LGHNA, CDR2 YNFKEQ. CDR3: CASSQRTSGAYEQYF. The DNA for the CDR3 is TGTGCCAGCAGCCAAAGGACTAGCGGGGCCTACGAGCAGTACTTC.

DNA for the CDR3: TGCGCCAGCAGCCAAGTTGGCGGGTTTTCCCCTGAAGCTTTCTTT. It yields the protein CASSQVGGFSPEAFF. The chain links TRBV4-1 to TRBJ1-1; D is unresolved. The length of the CDR3 is 15 residues. CDR1 and CDR2 from the germline V gene are MGHRA and YSYEKL. V gave up 1 base and J gave up 6 bases, with 15 bases separating them.

V gene TRBV7-7 combines with J gene TRBJ2-3; TRBD2 agrees at 11 bases. Germline CDR1 SSHAT, CDR2 FNYEAQ (reference sequence). The J segment lost 5 bases and the V segment lost 5 bases, leaving 6 bases of the junction unmatched. This CDR3 spans 15 amino acids. As DNA, the CDR3 is TGTGCCAGCAGCCTACTAGCGGGGGTTCTAGATACGCAGTATTTT. Amino acids: CASSLLAGVLDTQYF.

The chain employs TRBV7-2 and TRBJ1-6; D gene ambiguous. V dropped 1 base and J dropped 0 bases, with 16 bases sitting between them. The CDR3 runs 19 residues. Looked up from germline, CDR1 is SGHTA and CDR2 is FQGNSA. In DNA, the CDR3 is TGTGCCAGCAGCTTAGTAGGGAGACACATCAGCTCCTATAATTCACCCCTCCACTTT. It translates to CASSLVGRHISSYNSPLHF.

This clone appeared a single time. The V gene is TRBV5-8, the J gene TRBJ1-2; TRBD1 agrees at 8 bases. The germline V gene encodes CDR1 SGHTS and CDR2 YDEGEE. The CDR3 loop spans 15 amino acids. V lost 0 bases to trimming and J lost 3 bases; unmatched junction nucleotides: 4. Here the CDR3 reads CASSLAQDRDYGYTF. DNA for the CDR3: TGTGCCAGCAGCTTGGCCCAGGACAGGGACTATGGCTACACCTTC.

The rearrangement links TRBV4-3 to TRBJ2-1, with 9 bases that match TRBD1. CDR3 length equals 17 residues. Germline V lookup: CDR1 LGHNA, CDR2 YSLEER. The junction had 10 bases not matched to a gene; V was cut back by 0 bases and J by 7 bases. The CDR3 bases are TGCGCCAGCAGCCAAGATCTATTCACAGGGGGCGCGAATGAGCAGTTCTTC. Protein product: CASSQDLFTGGANEQFF.

This chain uses TRBV19 with TRBJ1-6, with TRBD1 as a possible D gene (6 bases). V shed 8 bases and J shed 5 bases, with 13 bases lying between them. Germline values: CDR1 LNHDA, CDR2 SQIVND (reference sequence). There are 14 residues in the CDR3. The CDR3 spells CASCSGTHNSPLHF. CDR3 coding DNA: TGTGCCAGTTGTTCGGGGACACATAATTCACCCCTCCACTTT.

This clone was counted only a few times. This chain links TRBV4-1 with TRBJ2-5, with 12 bases lining up with TRBD2. Germline loops: CDR1 MGHRA, CDR2 YSYEKL. This CDR3 comprises 16 residues. J lost 5 bases, V lost 2 bases, and 6 bases had no gene match. As DNA, the CDR3 is TGCGCCAGCAGCCAATCCGGACTAGCGGGGTCGGAGACCCAGTACTTC. This encodes CASSQSGLAGSETQYF.

This clone was seen only once. This chain joins TRBV6-6 and TRBJ1-5; D not resolved. This CDR3 comprises 14 residues. V lost 6 bases and J 0 bases, leaving 9 bases between the germline ends. Germline CDR1 reads MNHNY; CDR2 reads SVGAGI (reference sequence). The CDR3 protein is CASSVTVSNQPQHF. As DNA, the CDR3 is TGTGCCAGCAGCGTCACGGTTAGCAATCAGCCCCAGCATTTT.

The J gene is TRBJ2-7, the V gene TRBV6-5; D gene unclear. V was cut by 4 bases and J by 4 bases, with 8 bases left in between. The CDR3 spans 12 residues. Germline V gene data show CDR1 as MNHEY and CDR2 as SVGAGI. CDR3 sequence: CASSSFQYEQYF. For the CDR3, the DNA is TGTGCCAGCAGTTCGTTCCAGTACGAGCAGTACTTC.

The genes are TRBV2 and TRBJ1-1, with no clear D. The CDR3 extends over 13 amino acids. The germline V and J ends were trimmed by 5 bases and 3 bases, with 10 bases remaining between them. Germline values: CDR1 SNHLY, CDR2 FYNNEI. CDR3 nucleotides: TGTGCCAGCAGTTACACGGGGTACACTGAAGCTTTCTTT. Its translation is CASSYTGYTEAFF.

The gene calls are TRBV5-1 and TRBJ2-5; 14 bases agree with TRBD2. V dropped 0 bases and J dropped 5; count of bases not matched to a gene: 6. This CDR3 is 17 amino acids long. Germline CDR1 is SGHRS and CDR2 is YFSETQ. Here the CDR3 reads CASSLGLAGGPIETQYF. The CDR3 coding sequence is TGCGCCAGCAGCTTGGGACTAGCGGGGGGGCCGATCGAGACCCAGTACTTC.

As concerns this clone: The same CDR3 is also encoded by other DNA sequences in this sample. The V gene is TRBV5-5, the J gene TRBJ1-2, with 10 bases matching TRBD1. Trimming cost V 3 bases and J 7 bases; bases outside gene matches: 3. This CDR3 contains 13 residues. CDR1 is SGHKS, CDR2 YYEKEE, per germline (reference sequence). The CDR3 protein is CASSSDRGGGYTF. As DNA, the CDR3 is TGTGCCAGCAGCTCGGACAGGGGGGGTGGCTACACCTTC.

The rearrangement uses TRBV7-2 and TRBJ1-6; possible D gene TRBD1, 5 bases. CDR3 length: 16 residues. Germline loops: CDR1 SGHTA, CDR2 FQGNSA. V was shortened by 1 base and J by 5 bases, with 12 bases between the two germline ends. In DNA, the CDR3 is TGTGCCAGCAGCTTAGTTCAGGGTCGGAATAATTCACCCCTCCACTTT. Translating it yields CASSLVQGRNNSPLHF.

V and J are TRBV6-5 and TRBJ2-3, with D hard to call. Germline V gene lookup returns CDR1 MNHEY and CDR2 SVGAGI. V was shortened by 0 bases and J by 5 bases, with 3 bases between the two germline ends. The CDR3 loop spans 12 amino acids. CDR3 sequence: CASSYSGDTQYF. CDR3 in DNA: TGTGCCAGCAGTTACTCCGGAGATACGCAGTATTTT.

In its sample, this clone was seen once. The genes are TRBV19 and TRBJ1-5; possibly TRBD1 for D (6 bases). This CDR3 has 14 amino acids. Per germline, CDR1 LNHDA and CDR2 SQIVND (reference sequence). V was cut by 9 bases and J by 0 bases, with 12 bases left in between. The CDR3 nucleotides read TGTGCCAGCACAGGGACCCATAGCAATCAGCCCCAGCATTTT. Amino acid sequence: CASTGTHSNQPQHF.